The 21 T cell receptor beta chains below all came from one sample that was sequenced in a study of T cells in localized non-small cell lung cancer. Sequenced by immunoSEQ multiplex PCR; TCRdb stores in-frame clones only, minus some. The table records tens of thousands of clones, about nine tenths of them present only once. The input for sequencing was peripheral blood, taken before any cancer treatment. The receptor set was obtained from a man aged 35-75 years with stage I lung adenocarcinoma.

This chain links TRBV4-1 with TRBJ2-5; 7 bases map to TRBD1. CDR3 length: 14 amino acids. Unmatched junction bases numbered 7, after V lost 4 bases and J lost 5 bases. Germline assignment: CDR1 MGHRA and CDR2 YSYEKL. The CDR3 loop is CASSLPGQWETQYF. CDR3 nucleotide sequence: TGCGCCAGCAGCCTGCCGGGACAGTGGGAGACCCAGTACTTC.

The rearrangement joins TRBV6-6 to TRBJ2-7, with 12 bases aligning to TRBD1. The CDR3 consists of 15 residues. The germline V gene encodes CDR1 MNHNY and CDR2 SVGAGI (reference sequence). Unmatched junction bases numbered 4, after V lost 0 bases and J lost 7 bases. The CDR3, as DNA: TGTGCCAGCAGTTACTCGGGACAGGGGGCGGTAGAGCAGTACTTC. Its protein product is CASSYSGQGAVEQYF.

The CDR3 is CASSVTGFGTEAFF. Here the CDR3 DNA reads TGCGCCAGCAGCGTAACAGGGTTTGGCACTGAAGCTTTCTTT. V is TRBV5-1 and J is TRBJ1-1, with TRBD1 as a possible D gene (6 bases). The CDR3 has 14 amino acids. Germline values: CDR1 SGHRS, CDR2 YFSETQ. Deletions cut 4 bases from V and 4 bases from J, with 14 bases between. The whole variable domain, filled in from reference TRBV5-1 and TRBJ1-1, reads KAGVTQTPRYLIKTRGQQVTLSCSPISGHRSVSWYQQTPGQGLQFLFEYFSETQRNKGNFPGRFSGRQFSNSRSEMNVSTLELGDSALYLCASSVTGFGTEAFFGQGTRLTVV.

J is TRBJ2-1 and V is TRBV2, with no clear D. The V end lost 3 bases, the J end lost 0 bases, and 6 bases lay between the germline ends. Germline V gene data show CDR1 as SNHLY and CDR2 as FYNNEI. The CDR3 is made up of 14 amino acids. For the CDR3, the DNA is TGTGCCAGCAGTGACGTGAGCTCCTACAATGAGCAGTTCTTC. Residues: CASSDVSSYNEQFF. Full variable domain (remainder filled in from reference TRBV2 and TRBJ2-1): EPEVTQTPSHQVTQMGQEVILRCVPISNHLYFYWYRQILGQKVEFLVSFYNNEISEKSEIFDDQFSVERPDGSNFTLKIRSTKLEDSAMYFCASSDVSSYNEQFFGPGTRLTVL.

The chain joins TRBV4-2 to TRBJ2-5; D call uncertain. V was shortened by 0 bases and J by 7 bases, with 15 bases between the two germline ends. Germline CDR1 is LGHNA and CDR2 is YNFKEQ. This CDR3 region has 15 residues. The CDR3 protein is CASSQEPGGRATQYF. The CDR3 region has the DNA TGTGCCAGCAGCCAAGAACCGGGCGGTCGGGCGACCCAGTACTTC.

The rearrangement joins TRBV11-3 to TRBJ2-2; TRBD2 aligns across 7 bases. Trimming at V came to 7 bases and at J to 5 bases, leaving 1 base not matched to a gene. The length of the CDR3 is 12 residues. CDR1 and CDR2 (germline): SGHNT, YENEEA. The CDR3 reads CASTGGTGELFF. CDR3 coding DNA: TGTGCCAGCACCGGGGGGACCGGGGAGCTGTTTTTT.

This clone is a singleton in its sample. V usage is TRBV14 and J usage is TRBJ2-1, with a tentative D call TRBD2 (6 bases). Germline CDR1 is SGHDN and CDR2 is FVKESK. This CDR3 comprises 18 residues. The ends were cut back, 4 bases at V and 0 bases at J, with 19 bases in the middle. For the CDR3, the DNA is TGTGCCAGCAGCCCCCGAACTGCTAGCGTCAGCTCCTACAATGAGCAGTTCTTC. Translation: CASSPRTASVSSYNEQFF.

The chain employs TRBV6-4 and TRBJ2-7; D is perhaps TRBD2 (6 bases). CDR1 is MRHNA, CDR2 SNTAGT, per germline. V was shortened by 1 base and J by 0 bases, with 13 bases between the two germline ends. The CDR3 has 16 residues. The CDR3 sequence is CASSDYDSGRSYEQYF. DNA for the CDR3: TGTGCCAGCAGTGACTATGATAGCGGTCGCTCCTACGAGCAGTACTTC.

The chain has TRBV28 and TRBJ2-7; TRBD2 matches 8 bases. V trimming: 4 bases; J trimming: 2 bases; junction bases outside the gene matches: 4. CDR1 is MDHEN, CDR2 SYDVKM, per germline. The CDR3 contains 14 residues. The CDR3 sequence: CASSSPGGAYEQYF. The DNA for the CDR3 is TGTGCCAGCAGTTCCCCGGGAGGGGCCTACGAGCAGTACTTC.

This rearrangement joins TRBV27 to TRBJ2-1; perhaps TRBD1 as D (7 bases). Trimming took off 5 bases at V and 2 bases at J, with 10 bases between the two ends. The CDR3 contains 14 residues. The V gene's germline CDR1 is MNHEY and CDR2 SMNVEV (reference sequence). The CDR3: CASSGGTAYNEQFF. The CDR3 nucleotides are TGTGCCAGCAGTGGAGGGACAGCCTACAATGAGCAGTTCTTC.

V usage is TRBV5-1 and J usage is TRBJ2-5; TRBD1 matches at 7 bases. The germline V gene encodes CDR1 SGHRS and CDR2 YFSETQ. The length of the CDR3 is 16 residues. The V gene end was trimmed by 0 bases and the J gene end by 0 bases; junction bases not matched to a gene: 5. CDR3 loop: CASSLGSGTDQETQYF. The CDR3 DNA is TGCGCCAGCAGCTTGGGATCTGGGACAGACCAAGAGACCCAGTACTTC.

The chain links TRBV5-1 to TRBJ1-4; 7 nucleotides agree with TRBD1. The CDR3 loop spans 14 amino acids. Germline trimming cut 4 bases from V and 4 bases from J; bases unmatched to any gene: 4. Germline CDR1 SGHRS, CDR2 YFSETQ. DNA of the CDR3: TGCGCCAGCAGCCTCGGGACAGATAATGAAAAACTGTTTTTT. Protein sequence: CASSLGTDNEKLFF.

The chain has TRBV25-1 and TRBJ2-7; D is possibly TRBD2 (5 bases). Germline CDR1 reads MGHDK; CDR2 reads SYGVNS. V was pared by 5 bases and J by 1 base, with 15 bases between. The CDR3 loop spans 15 amino acids. The CDR3 DNA is TGTGCCAGCAGTCCCCGGATCACGGGATCCTACGAGCAGTACTTC. It specifies CASSPRITGSYEQYF.

The chain uses TRBV4-1 and TRBJ2-7, with a possible D match to TRBD1 (5 bases). CDR1 and CDR2 from the germline V gene are MGHRA and YSYEKL. This CDR3 spans 14 amino acids. V was clipped by 0 bases and J by 3 bases, with 9 bases between them. The CDR3 DNA sequence: TGCGCCAGCAGCCAAGATGGCAGGGACTACGAGCAGTACTTC. Its translation is CASSQDGRDYEQYF.

The J gene is TRBJ2-5, the V gene TRBV28, with D possibly called TRBD1 or TRBD2 (6 bases each). Germline V gene sequence: CDR1 MDHEN, CDR2 SYDVKM. The CDR3 length is 15 residues. The germline V and J ends were trimmed by 5 bases and 5 bases, with 18 bases remaining between them. In DNA form, the CDR3 reads TGTGCCAGCAGTATATCGGGGGCTAGTGGCGAGACCCAGTACTTC. Translating it yields CASSISGASGETQYF.

J is TRBJ2-2 and V is TRBV7-9; the D gene is possibly TRBD1 (5 bases). Germline CDR1 is SEHNR and CDR2 is FQNEAQ (reference sequence). CDR3 size: 14 residues. Trimming pared 5 bases from V and 4 bases from J, leaving 11 bases between. The CDR3, as DNA: TGTGCCAGCAGCCAACAGGCGCGCACCGGGGAGCTGTTTTTT. This encodes CASSQQARTGELFF.

The chain has TRBV2 and TRBJ2-7; 7 positions agree with TRBD2. The germline V gene encodes CDR1 SNHLY and CDR2 FYNNEI. The CDR3 loop spans 15 amino acids. After removal of 1 base from V and 3 bases from J, the junction contained 6 bases not matched to a gene. Written as DNA, the CDR3 is TGTGCCAGCAGTGAAGGGGGAGGGCCTCTCTACGAGCAGTACTTC. Translation gives CASSEGGGPLYEQYF.

This clone has just one count. CDR3 loop: CASSVYGSETQYF. In DNA, the CDR3 is TGTGCCAGCAGCGTTTACGGGAGTGAGACCCAGTACTTC. The V and J genes are TRBV9 and TRBJ2-5, with TRBD2 as a possible D gene (6 bases). This CDR3 spans 13 amino acids. V was trimmed by 2 bases and J by 5 bases, leaving 10 bases between them. Germline V gene lookup returns CDR1 SGDLS and CDR2 YYNGEE. Looking up the rest from reference TRBV9 and TRBJ2-5 gives the full variable domain: DSGVTQTPKHLITATGQRVTLRCSPRSGDLSVYWYQQSLDQGLQFLIQYYNGEERAKGNILERFSAQQFPDLHSELNLSSLELGDSALYFCASSVYGSETQYFGPGTRLLVL.

The chain recombines TRBV5-3 with TRBJ2-5; 12 nucleotides line up with TRBD2. TRBV5-3 is marked as an open reading frame, function uncertain. The CDR3 consists of 17 residues. Unmatched junction bases numbered 11, after V lost 5 bases and J lost 3 bases. CDR3: CARSSGLAGIGKETQYF. The CDR3 nucleotides are TGTGCCAGAAGTTCCGGACTAGCGGGGATTGGGAAAGAGACCCAGTACTTC.

The genes are TRBV6-5 and TRBJ2-1; possible D gene TRBD2, 7 bases. Germline V gives CDR1 MNHEY, CDR2 SVGAGI. V gave up 5 bases and J gave up 7 bases, with 18 bases separating them. CDR3 size: 15 residues. CDR3 in DNA: TGTGCCAGCAGTCCCCTGGGGGGGAGGGGGAATGAGCAGTTCTTC. Translation gives CASSPLGGRGNEQFF.

The chain links TRBV27 to TRBJ2-1, with 7 positions matching TRBD1. The CDR3 runs to 14 residues. V gave up 5 bases and J gave up 7 bases; unmatched junction bases: 8. Germline loops: CDR1 MNHEY, CDR2 SMNVEV (reference sequence). The CDR3 sequence is CASSLRTGLNEQFF. As DNA, the CDR3 is TGTGCCAGCAGTCTCAGGACAGGTTTGAATGAGCAGTTCTTC.